This T cell receptor (beta chain) was documented in a study of tumor-infiltrating lymphocytes in primary liver carcinoma. General observations from the study: Among top clones, only about 7.5-24% appeared in all five tumor regions.

Starting material for RNA and DNA co-extraction consisted of roughly 19-34 mg of unsorted bulk tissue. As regards this clonotype: The antigen is undetermined. The junction departs from the called germline gene at one end, perhaps through a read error.

CDR1 and CDR2 (germline): MNHEY, SVGAGI. The CDR3 is 14 residues long. A constant-region primer served to make TCR beta cDNA from around 540 ng total RNA. Employing slightly modified ARM-PCR, three nested multiplex PCR rounds were run, and these gave rise to the TCR beta libraries. Forward primers for TRBV1-TRBV30 and a C-beta reverse primer served the first two PCR rounds, at about 9 cycles each. TCRdb reanalysed the multiplex PCR reads using MiXCR and keeps one entry per CDR3 protein. The sample holds some 100,000 distinct CDR3 sequences, about 62% seen once. The chain has TRBV6-5 and TRBJ2-7, with 13 bases aligning to TRBD2. Sequenced input: liver tumor tissue from sampling region 2. Subset reported: tumor region T2, inferior pole. This TCR was sampled from a woman aged 55-70 years with primary liver carcinoma and hepatitis B virus infection. The CDR3 bases are TGCGCCAGCAGCTCGAGACTAGCGGGAGGAAAGCAGTACTTC. This sequence encodes CASSSRLAGGKQYF.